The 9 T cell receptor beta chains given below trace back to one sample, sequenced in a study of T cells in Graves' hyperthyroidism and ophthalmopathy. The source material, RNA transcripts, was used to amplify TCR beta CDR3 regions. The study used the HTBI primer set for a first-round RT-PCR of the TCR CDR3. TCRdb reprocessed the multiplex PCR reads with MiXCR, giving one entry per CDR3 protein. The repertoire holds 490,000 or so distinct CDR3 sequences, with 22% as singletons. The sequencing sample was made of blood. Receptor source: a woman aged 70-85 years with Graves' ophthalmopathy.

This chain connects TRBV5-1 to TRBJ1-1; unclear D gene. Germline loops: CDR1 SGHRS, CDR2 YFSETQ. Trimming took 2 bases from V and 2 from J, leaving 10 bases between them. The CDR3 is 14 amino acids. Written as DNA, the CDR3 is TGCGCCAGCAGCTTATTGGGGTTTAACACTGAAGCTTTCTTT. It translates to CASSLLGFNTEAFF.

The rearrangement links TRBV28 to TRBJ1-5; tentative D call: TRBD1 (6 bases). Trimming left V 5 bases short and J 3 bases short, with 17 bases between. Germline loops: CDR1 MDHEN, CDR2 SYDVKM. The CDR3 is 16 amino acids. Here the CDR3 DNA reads TGTGCCAGCAGTGTACCCGAGACAGGCATCAATCAGCCCCAGCATTTT. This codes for CASSVPETGINQPQHF.

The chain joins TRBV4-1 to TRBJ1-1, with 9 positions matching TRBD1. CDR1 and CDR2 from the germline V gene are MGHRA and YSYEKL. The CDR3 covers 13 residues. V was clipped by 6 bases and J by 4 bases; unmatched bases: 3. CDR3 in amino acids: CASREQGATEAFF. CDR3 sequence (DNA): TGCGCCAGCAGAGAACAGGGGGCCACTGAAGCTTTCTTT.

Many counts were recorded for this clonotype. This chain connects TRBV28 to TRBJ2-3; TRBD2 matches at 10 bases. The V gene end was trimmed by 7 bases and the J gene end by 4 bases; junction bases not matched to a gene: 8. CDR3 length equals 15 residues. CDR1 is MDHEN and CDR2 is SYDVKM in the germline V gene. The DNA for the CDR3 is TGTGCCAGCATAGATCCTAGCGGGAGCCCAGATACGCAGTATTTT. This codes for CASIDPSGSPDTQYF.

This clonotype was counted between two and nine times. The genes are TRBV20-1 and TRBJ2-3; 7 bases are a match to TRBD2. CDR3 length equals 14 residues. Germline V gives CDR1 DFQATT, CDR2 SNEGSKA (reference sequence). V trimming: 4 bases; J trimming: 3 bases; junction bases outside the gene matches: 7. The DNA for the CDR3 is TGCAGTGCTAAAGGTACAGCGGGAACAGATACGCAGTATTTT. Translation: CSAKGTAGTDTQYF.

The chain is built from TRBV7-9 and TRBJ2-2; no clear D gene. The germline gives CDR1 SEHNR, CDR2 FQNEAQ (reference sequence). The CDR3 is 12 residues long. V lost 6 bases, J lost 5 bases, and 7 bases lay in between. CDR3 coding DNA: TGTGCCAGCAGTTTCACAACCGGGGAGCTGTTTTTT. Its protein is CASSFTTGELFF.

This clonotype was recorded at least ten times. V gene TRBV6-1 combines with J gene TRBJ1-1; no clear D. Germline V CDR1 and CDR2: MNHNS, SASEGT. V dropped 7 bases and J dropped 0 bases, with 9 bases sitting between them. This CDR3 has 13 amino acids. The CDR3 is CASIEALNTEAFF. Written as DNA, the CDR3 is TGTGCCAGCATAGAGGCGCTGAACACTGAAGCTTTCTTT.

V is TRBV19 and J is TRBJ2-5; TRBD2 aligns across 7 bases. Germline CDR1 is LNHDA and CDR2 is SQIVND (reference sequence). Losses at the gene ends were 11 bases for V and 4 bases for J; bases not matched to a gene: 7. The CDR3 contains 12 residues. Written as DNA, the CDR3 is TGTGCCGCCAAAGGGGAGGGAGAGACCCAGTACTTC. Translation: CAAKGEGETQYF.

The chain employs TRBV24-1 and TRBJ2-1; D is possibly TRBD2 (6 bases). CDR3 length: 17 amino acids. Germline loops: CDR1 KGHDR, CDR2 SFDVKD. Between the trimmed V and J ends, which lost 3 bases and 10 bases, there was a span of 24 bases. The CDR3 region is CATSDSREMGLGREQFF. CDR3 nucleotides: TGTGCCACCAGTGATAGCCGGGAAATGGGACTCGGAAGAGAGCAGTTCTTC.